This TCR beta chain emerged from a study of early T cells in non-severe SARS-CoV-2 infection. The TCR library protocol was used to attach unique molecular identifiers. These identifiers were attached to individual cDNA molecules. TCRdb called the 5' RACE reads again in MiXCR, with one record for every CDR3 protein. The sample shows around 33,000 distinct CDR3 sequences, about 7% of them seen only once. This clonotype was observed a handful of times. This clonotype was obtained from an adult who was a healthcare worker with PCR-confirmed SARS-CoV-2 infection or an uninfected control (not recorded which). Source material: whole blood.

CDR3: CAILAEITGELFF. Written as DNA, the CDR3 is TGTGCCATCCTAGCGGAGATCACCGGGGAGCTGTTTTTT. The chain joins TRBV10-3 to TRBJ2-2; 7 bases line up with TRBD2. CDR1 and CDR2 from the germline V gene are ENHRY and SYGVKD. V trimming: 8 bases; J trimming: 4 bases; junction bases outside the gene matches: 4. CDR3 length: 13 amino acids.